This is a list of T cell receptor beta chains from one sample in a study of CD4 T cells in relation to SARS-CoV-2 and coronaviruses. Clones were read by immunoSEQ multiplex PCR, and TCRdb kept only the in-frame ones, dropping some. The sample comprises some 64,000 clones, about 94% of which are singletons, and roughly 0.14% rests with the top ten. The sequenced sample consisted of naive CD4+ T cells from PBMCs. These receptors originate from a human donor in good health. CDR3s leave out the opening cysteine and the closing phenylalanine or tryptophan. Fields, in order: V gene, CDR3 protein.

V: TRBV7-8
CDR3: ASSVGLALGIFYEQY

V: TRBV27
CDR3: ASSKQGYNEQF

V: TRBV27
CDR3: ASSFLAGGSYEQY

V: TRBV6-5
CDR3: ASSLGSRQF

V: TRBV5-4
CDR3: ASSLALERSIGYT

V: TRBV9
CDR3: ASSLLGNSYNEQF

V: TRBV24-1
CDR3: ATSGVADTQY

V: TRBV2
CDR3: ASSVDGFYGYT

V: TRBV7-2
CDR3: ASSLNPGQSSYNEQF

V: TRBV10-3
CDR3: AISEWTGTYNEQF

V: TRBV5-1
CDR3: ASSLEGSRLLRNEQF

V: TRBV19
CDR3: ASSISDTYTGELF

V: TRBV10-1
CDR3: ASIARGDTEAF

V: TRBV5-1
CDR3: ASSQVGNYGYT

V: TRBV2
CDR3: ASAVTVFPTNQPQH

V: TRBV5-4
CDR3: ASSLTSGRDTQY

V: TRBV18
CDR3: ASSPSGVNTGELF

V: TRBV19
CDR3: ASSIDPRAEGNSLGQLAKNIQY

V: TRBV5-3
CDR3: ARSASGRAFYEQY

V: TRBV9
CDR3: ASSVDREGAGNTIY

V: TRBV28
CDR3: ASSLSGTGSYNEQF

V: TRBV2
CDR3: ASTAVLETGELF

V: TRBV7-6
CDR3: ASSDGLAGGFNEQF

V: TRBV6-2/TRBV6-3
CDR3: ASSSQGNYGYT

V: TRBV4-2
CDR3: ASSQDAGADTQY

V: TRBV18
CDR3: ASSMFDPGQTSGANVLT

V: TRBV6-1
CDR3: ASSEAGRGRSYT

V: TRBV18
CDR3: ASSPILSTEAF

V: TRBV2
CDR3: ASSVLSGSQPQH

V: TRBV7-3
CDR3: ASSPSVVADTQY

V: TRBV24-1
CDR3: ATSEPTGGEAF

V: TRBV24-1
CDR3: ATSYPGGRTDTQY

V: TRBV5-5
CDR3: ASSLIGLSSYEQY

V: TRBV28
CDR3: ASSSGGLYNSPLH

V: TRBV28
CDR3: ASSFWPKNTGELF

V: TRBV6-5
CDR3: ASSMGAGGNQPQH

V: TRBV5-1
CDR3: ASSLAGDGGYT

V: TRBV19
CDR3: ASSILDRVGTYEQY

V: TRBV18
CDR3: ASSRGQLQETQY

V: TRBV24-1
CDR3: ATSGGLAGSGANVLT

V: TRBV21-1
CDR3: ASDRGVPNTEAF

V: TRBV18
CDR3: ASSPPLPGQGTPGELF

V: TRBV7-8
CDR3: ASSRDSLSGNTIY

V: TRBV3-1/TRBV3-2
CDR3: ASSQDRRSSYEQY

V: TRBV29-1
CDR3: SVVSPGQMGNQPQH

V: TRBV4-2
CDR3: ASTEPRELCEQF

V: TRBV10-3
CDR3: AISEGEQRGQY

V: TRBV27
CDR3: ASRGQGAGEKLF

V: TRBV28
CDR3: ASSRQGRGYTEAF

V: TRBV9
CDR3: ASSTRQTGFYGYT